Presented here are 8 T cell receptor beta chains from one specimen sequenced in a study of cytomegalovirus exposure and HLA in healthy donors. Use of 60 Vbeta and 13 Jbeta primers characterized the PCR. Sequencing used immunoSEQ multiplex PCR; TCRdb keeps in-frame clones, though not all of them. The sample has some 200,000 clones; roughly four fifths are singletons. Material: PBMCs. These receptors originate from a young woman in good health and CMV-seronegative.

Here the CDR3 reads CASSPPTDTGELFF. CDR3 DNA: TGTGCCAGCTCACCACCAACAGACACCGGGGAGCTGTTTTTT. The chain couples TRBV18 to TRBJ2-2; D remains ambiguous. The CDR3 extends over 14 amino acids. Germline V gene data show CDR1 as KGHSH and CDR2 as LQKENI. V was trimmed by 0 bases and J by 3 bases, leaving 5 bases between them.

This sequence joins TRBV14 and TRBJ1-3, with 10 bases lining up with TRBD1. CDR3 size: 16 residues. The V gene end was trimmed by 3 bases and the J gene end by 3 bases; junction bases not matched to a gene: 5. The germline V gene has CDR1 SGHDN and CDR2 FVKESK. The CDR3 nucleotides read TGTGCCAGCAGCCATCTCCGGACAGGGGGTGGAAACACCATATATTTT. Translating gives CASSHLRTGGGNTIYF.

The CDR3 DNA is TGTGCCAGCAGCGTAAGCGGTAGCGGGACCTACAATGAGCAGTTCTTC. Encoded protein: CASSVSGSGTYNEQFF. The genes are TRBV9 and TRBJ2-1, with 8 bases fitting TRBD2. Germline V gene lookup returns CDR1 SGDLS and CDR2 YYNGEE. The V segment lost 1 base and the J segment 2 bases; nucleotides outside the gene matches: 5. This CDR3 is 16 amino acids long.

The genes are TRBV30 and TRBJ2-5, with TRBD2 as a possible D gene (7 bases). The CDR3 has 13 amino acids. V gave up 0 bases and J gave up 5 bases, with 10 bases separating them. Germline CDR1 reads GTSNPN; CDR2 reads SVGIG (reference sequence). This CDR3 is CAWSVQGGETQYF. The CDR3 DNA is TGTGCCTGGAGTGTACAGGGAGGGGAGACCCAGTACTTC.

The rearrangement uses TRBV14 and TRBJ2-5; D is possibly TRBD2 (6 bases). V was trimmed by 3 bases and J by 2 bases, leaving 13 bases between them. CDR1 and CDR2 (germline): SGHDN, FVKESK. The CDR3 sequence is 15 residues long. CDR3 protein: CASSHRDSIQETQYF. The CDR3, as DNA: TGTGCCAGCAGCCACCGGGACTCAATTCAAGAGACCCAGTACTTC.

This chain's CDR3 is CASSLFGRGVGDTQYF. CDR3 nucleotide sequence: TGTGCCAGCAGTTTATTCGGCAGGGGAGTAGGAGATACGCAGTATTTT. The chain recombines TRBV28 with TRBJ2-3, with TRBD1 as a possible D gene (6 bases). This CDR3 contains 16 residues. Trimming took off 1 base at V and 5 bases at J, with 16 bases between the two ends. Per germline, CDR1 MDHEN and CDR2 SYDVKM. The full variable domain, with the rest looked up from reference TRBV28 and TRBJ2-3, is DVKVTQSSRYLVKRTGEKVFLECVQDMDHENMFWYRQDPGLGLRLIYFSYDVKMKEKGDIPEGYSVSREKKERFSLILESASTNQTSMYLCASSLFGRGVGDTQYFGPGTRLTVL.

The chain combines TRBV7-6 with TRBJ2-3, with 7 bases lining up with TRBD1. V shed 3 bases and J 3 bases; nucleotides not matched to a gene: 12. Germline CDR1 SGHVS, CDR2 FNYEAQ. This CDR3 has 17 residues. As DNA, the CDR3 is TGTGCCAGCAGCTTGGAGATGGGGACAGCTCTTACAGATACGCAGTATTTT. It yields the protein CASSLEMGTALTDTQYF.

The table lists this clone with a count of one. The chain joins TRBV19 to TRBJ2-2; TRBD2 is a possible D gene (5 bases). The CDR3 loop spans 13 amino acids. Trimming pared 3 bases from V and 6 bases from J, leaving 8 bases between. Looked up from germline, CDR1 is LNHDA and CDR2 is SQIVND (reference sequence). The CDR3: CASSIGGAGELFF. CDR3 DNA sequence: TGTGCCAGTAGTATCGGAGGTGCCGGGGAGCTGTTTTTT.